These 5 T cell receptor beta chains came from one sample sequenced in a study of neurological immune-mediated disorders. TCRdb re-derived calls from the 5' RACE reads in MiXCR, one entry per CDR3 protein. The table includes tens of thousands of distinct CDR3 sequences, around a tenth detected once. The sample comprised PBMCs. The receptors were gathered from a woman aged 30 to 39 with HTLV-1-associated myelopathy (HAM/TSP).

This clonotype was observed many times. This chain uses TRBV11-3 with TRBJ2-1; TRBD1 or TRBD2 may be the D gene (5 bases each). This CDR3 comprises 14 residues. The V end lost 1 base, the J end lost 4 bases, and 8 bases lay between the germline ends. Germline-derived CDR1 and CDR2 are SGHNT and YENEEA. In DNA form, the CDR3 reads TGTGCCAGCAGCTTAGGGGGGTCTTACAATGAGCAGTTCTTC. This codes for CASSLGGSYNEQFF. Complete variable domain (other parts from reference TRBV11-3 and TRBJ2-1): EAGVVQSPRYKIIEKKQPVAFWCNPISGHNTLYWYLQNLGQGPELLIRYENEEAVDDSQLPKDRFSAERLKGVDSTLKIQPAELGDSAVYLCASSLGGSYNEQFFGPGTRLTVL.

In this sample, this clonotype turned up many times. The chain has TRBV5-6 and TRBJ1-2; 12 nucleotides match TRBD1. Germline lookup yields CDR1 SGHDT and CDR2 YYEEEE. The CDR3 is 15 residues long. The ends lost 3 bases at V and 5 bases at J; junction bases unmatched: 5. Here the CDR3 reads CASSSVGQGAYGYTF. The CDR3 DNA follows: TGTGCCAGCAGCTCGGTGGGACAGGGGGCGTATGGCTACACCTTC.

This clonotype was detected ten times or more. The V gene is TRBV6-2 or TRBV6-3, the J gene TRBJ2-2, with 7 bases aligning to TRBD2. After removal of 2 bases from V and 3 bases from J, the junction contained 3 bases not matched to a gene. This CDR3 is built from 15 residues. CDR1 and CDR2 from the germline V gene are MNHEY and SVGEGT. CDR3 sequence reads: CASSYGDYYTGELFF. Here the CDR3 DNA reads TGTGCCAGCAGTTACGGGGACTACTACACCGGGGAGCTGTTTTTT.

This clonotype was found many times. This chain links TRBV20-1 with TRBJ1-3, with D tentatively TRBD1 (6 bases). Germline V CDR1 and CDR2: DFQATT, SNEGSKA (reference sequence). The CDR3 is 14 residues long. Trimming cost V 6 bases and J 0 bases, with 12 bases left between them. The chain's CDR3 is CSARQDDSGNTIYF. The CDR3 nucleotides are TGCAGTGCCCGACAGGACGACTCTGGAAACACCATATATTTT.

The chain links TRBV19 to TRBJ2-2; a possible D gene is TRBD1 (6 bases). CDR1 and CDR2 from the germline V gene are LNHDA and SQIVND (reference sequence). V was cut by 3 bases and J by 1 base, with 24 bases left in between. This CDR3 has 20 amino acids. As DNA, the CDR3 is TGTGCCAGTAGTATGAGGGGTGGTAGCGTGGGGGCCCGGAACACCGGGGAGCTGTTTTTT. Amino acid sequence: CASSMRGGSVGARNTGELFF.